This T cell receptor beta chain was profiled in a study of T cell changes during pregnancy in multiple sclerosis. Method: immunoSEQ multiplex PCR; TCRdb's copy keeps in-frame clones and lacks some. The profile covers about 46,000 clones, with about 91% appearing a single time and about 2.6% taken by the ten largest. This CDR3 region has 13 residues. The germline gives CDR1 SGHTA, CDR2 FQGNSA. V dropped 1 base and J dropped 3 bases, with 7 bases sitting between them. This TCR derives from a female donor with multiple sclerosis, enrolled in a pregnancy study. This sample comprised CD8+ T cells from peripheral blood mononuclear cells, obtained in the second trimester of pregnancy. The rearrangement links TRBV7-2 to TRBJ2-7; no firm D call. Here the CDR3 reads CASSLGPLYEQYF. The DNA for the CDR3 is TGTGCCAGCAGCTTAGGCCCACTCTACGAGCAGTACTTC.